This T cell receptor (beta chain) was observed in a study of blood T cell repertoires in COVID-19. On the study more broadly: The study drew acute and convalescent COVID-19 samples from the United States, Italy and Spain. T cells, B-cell-depleted T cells, or PBMCs provided the cDNA or gDNA that served as material.

In the authors' workflow: Amplified reference gene primers provided the basis for estimating nucleated cell counts. The repertoire was sequenced with immunoSEQ multiplex PCR; TCRdb's copy has only in-frame clones and lacks some. For V, J and clone size, that table is used; D and trimming come from the DNA. The sample yields fewer than 150,000 clones, approximately 85% seen once. V shed 5 bases, J shed 4 bases, and the junction held 13 bases outside the gene matches. The V gene's germline CDR1 is SGHTA and CDR2 FQGNSA. The CDR3 loop spans 18 amino acids. The chain uses TRBV7-2 and TRBJ1-5; 11 positions match TRBD1. This TCR derives from a human donor in a cohort sampled during active COVID-19. Sequences were obtained from peripheral blood. CDR3 nucleotide sequence: TGTGCCAGCAGCACGAGGAACCTCGGGACAGGGGGGAATCAGCCCCAGCATTTT. It yields the protein CASSTRNLGTGGNQPQHF.